The 13 T cell receptor beta chains in this list originate from one sample, sequenced in a study of human T cells and chemical hapten exposure. Unfractionated whole blood served as the source for total RNA extraction. TCRdb re-analysed the 5' RACE reads in MiXCR, keeping a single row per CDR3 protein. The repertoire includes under 150,000 distinct CDR3 sequences, around a fifth of them detected once, and around 2.7% sits in the top ten. The receptors here all came from a human donor in good health.

This clonotype was seen at least ten times. The chain uses TRBV6-5 and TRBJ2-3; tentatively, D is TRBD1 or TRBD2 (5 bases each). Looked up from germline, CDR1 is MNHEY and CDR2 is SVGAGI. V shed 6 bases and J shed 0 bases, with 7 bases lying between them. CDR3 length equals 13 residues. The CDR3 is CASRRDSTDTQYF. The CDR3 nucleotides read TGTGCCAGCAGACGGGACAGCACAGATACGCAGTATTTT.

This chain joins TRBV7-2 and TRBJ2-3; TRBD2 aligns across 9 bases. Germline V gives CDR1 SGHTA, CDR2 FQGNSA. This CDR3 contains 15 residues. With 8 bases clipped from V and 5 bases from J, the junction kept 11 bases outside the gene matches. This chain's CDR3 is CASLAGGRAEDTQYF. The CDR3 DNA follows: TGTGCCAGCCTAGCTGGCGGGAGGGCCGAAGATACGCAGTATTTT.

The V and J genes are TRBV4-1 and TRBJ2-5, with 10 nucleotides matching TRBD1. The CDR3 covers 18 residues. The J segment lost 2 bases and the V segment lost 0 bases, leaving 9 bases of the junction unmatched. Per the germline V gene, CDR1 is MGHRA and CDR2 is YSYEKL. The CDR3 sequence is CASSQDRGDRGRQETQYF. The CDR3 DNA follows: TGCGCCAGCAGCCAAGATCGGGGGGACAGGGGACGACAAGAGACCCAGTACTTC.

This clonotype was counted at least ten times. Here the CDR3 DNA reads TGTGCCAGCAGTGGGGGGGGGGAGCAGTTCTTC. Encoded protein: CASSGGGEQFF. The chain couples TRBV6-5 to TRBJ2-1, with TRBD2 matching 7 bases. The CDR3 consists of 11 residues. Germline V gives CDR1 MNHEY, CDR2 SVGAGI. The V and J ends lost 5 bases and 10 bases, in that order; junction bases with no gene match: 2.

In this sample, this clonotype turned up a few times. The chain has TRBV6-5 and TRBJ1-1; perhaps TRBD1 as D (5 bases). Trimming pared 8 bases from V and 3 bases from J, leaving 13 bases between. The V gene's germline CDR1 is MNHEY and CDR2 SVGAGI. CDR3 size: 13 residues. The CDR3 DNA follows: TGTGCCAGCTCCGAGCGGGGGGACACTGAAGCTTTCTTT. It specifies CASSERGDTEAFF.

This chain links TRBV5-4 with TRBJ1-1; weak D call: TRBD1 (5 bases). V was shortened by 3 bases and J by 4 bases, with 19 bases between the two germline ends. This CDR3 has 16 residues. Germline V gene sequence: CDR1 SGHNT, CDR2 YYREEE (reference sequence). The CDR3 protein is CASSSFGTLKGTEAFF. CDR3 DNA sequence: TGTGCCAGCAGCTCCTTCGGGACCTTAAAGGGCACTGAAGCTTTCTTT.

V usage is TRBV6-5 and J usage is TRBJ1-2; TRBD1 agrees at 7 bases. Germline trimming cut 7 bases from V and 2 bases from J; bases unmatched to any gene: 16. The CDR3 runs 17 residues. Germline loops: CDR1 MNHEY, CDR2 SVGAGI. CDR3 DNA: TGTGCCAGCATCAGGCGGTCCGGGGGACAGAGAAACTATGGCTACACCTTC. Protein: CASIRRSGGQRNYGYTF.

This clonotype was counted a few times. The rearrangement uses TRBV9 and TRBJ2-3, with 8 bases aligning to TRBD2. The V and J ends lost 4 bases and 5 bases, in that order; junction bases with no gene match: 9. In germline, CDR1 is SGDLS, CDR2 YYNGEE. This CDR3 region has 15 residues. CDR3 DNA sequence: TGTGCCAGCAGCTTACCGGGACTAGGTTTAGATACGCAGTATTTT. This encodes CASSLPGLGLDTQYF.

This clonotype was picked up a small number of times. The gene calls are TRBV6-6 and TRBJ2-2; D gene ambiguous. V dropped 5 bases and J dropped 1 base, with 2 bases sitting between them. Germline CDR1 and CDR2: MNHNY and SVGAGI (reference sequence). The CDR3 totals 12 residues. CDR3 sequence (DNA): TGTGCCAGCAGTGAGAACACCGGGGAGCTGTTTTTT. Encoded protein: CASSENTGELFF.

V usage is TRBV15 and J usage is TRBJ1-5; 9 bases map to TRBD1. Trimming took 3 bases from V and 3 from J; bases not matched to a gene: 3. Per germline, CDR1 LNHNV and CDR2 YYDKDF (reference sequence). This CDR3 has 15 amino acids. The DNA of the CDR3 is TGTGCCACCAGCAGGGACAGGGGCCCCAATCAGCCCCAGCATTTT. This translates into CATSRDRGPNQPQHF.

The V call is TRBV28, the J call TRBJ2-5; TRBD2 aligns across 9 bases. This CDR3 comprises 16 residues. CDR1 and CDR2 (germline): MDHEN, SYDVKM. V was clipped by 2 bases and J by 0 bases; unmatched bases: 4. DNA for the CDR3: TGTGCCAGCAGTTTAACCAGCGGGGGGTACCAAGAGACCCAGTACTTC. The encoded protein is CASSLTSGGYQETQYF.

V is TRBV18 and J is TRBJ2-7; D is possibly TRBD1 or TRBD2 (5 bases each). V lost 3 bases to trimming and J lost 2 bases, with 17 bases between them. The CDR3 is 16 amino acids. Germline V gene lookup returns CDR1 KGHSH and CDR2 LQKENI. The CDR3: CASSPFHGAGPYEQYF. CDR3 sequence (DNA): TGTGCCAGCTCACCCTTCCACGGGGCAGGCCCCTACGAGCAGTACTTC. The full variable domain, completed using reference TRBV18 and TRBJ2-7, is NAGVMQNPRHLVRRRGQEARLRCSPMKGHSHVYWYRQLPEEGLKFMVYLQKENIIDESGMPKERFSAEFPKEGPSILRIQQVVRGDSAAYFCASSPFHGAGPYEQYFGPGTRLTVT.

J is TRBJ2-3 and V is TRBV28, with D possibly matching TRBD1 (5 bases). V dropped 4 bases and J dropped 4 bases, with 9 bases sitting between them. The CDR3 runs to 13 residues. Germline V CDR1 and CDR2: MDHEN, SYDVKM. The CDR3 protein is CASSSRGSDTQYF. CDR3 DNA sequence: TGTGCCAGCAGTTCAAGGGGATCAGATACGCAGTATTTT.